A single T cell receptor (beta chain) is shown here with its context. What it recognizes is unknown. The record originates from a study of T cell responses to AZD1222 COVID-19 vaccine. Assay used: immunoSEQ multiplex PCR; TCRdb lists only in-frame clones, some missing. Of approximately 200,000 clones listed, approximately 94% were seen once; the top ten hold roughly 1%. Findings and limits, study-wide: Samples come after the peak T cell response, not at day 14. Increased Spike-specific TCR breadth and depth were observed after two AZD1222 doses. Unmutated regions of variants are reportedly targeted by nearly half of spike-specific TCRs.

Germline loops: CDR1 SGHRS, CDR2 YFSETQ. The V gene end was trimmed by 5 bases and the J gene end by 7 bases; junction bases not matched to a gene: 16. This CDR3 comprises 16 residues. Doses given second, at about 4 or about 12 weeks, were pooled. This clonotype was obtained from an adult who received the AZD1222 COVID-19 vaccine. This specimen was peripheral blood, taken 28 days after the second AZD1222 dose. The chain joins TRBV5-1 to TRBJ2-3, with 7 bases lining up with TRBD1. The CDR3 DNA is TGCGCCAGCAGGCCCCAACCCGGGACAGTTAAATATACGCAGTATTTT. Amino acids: CASRPQPGTVKYTQYF.